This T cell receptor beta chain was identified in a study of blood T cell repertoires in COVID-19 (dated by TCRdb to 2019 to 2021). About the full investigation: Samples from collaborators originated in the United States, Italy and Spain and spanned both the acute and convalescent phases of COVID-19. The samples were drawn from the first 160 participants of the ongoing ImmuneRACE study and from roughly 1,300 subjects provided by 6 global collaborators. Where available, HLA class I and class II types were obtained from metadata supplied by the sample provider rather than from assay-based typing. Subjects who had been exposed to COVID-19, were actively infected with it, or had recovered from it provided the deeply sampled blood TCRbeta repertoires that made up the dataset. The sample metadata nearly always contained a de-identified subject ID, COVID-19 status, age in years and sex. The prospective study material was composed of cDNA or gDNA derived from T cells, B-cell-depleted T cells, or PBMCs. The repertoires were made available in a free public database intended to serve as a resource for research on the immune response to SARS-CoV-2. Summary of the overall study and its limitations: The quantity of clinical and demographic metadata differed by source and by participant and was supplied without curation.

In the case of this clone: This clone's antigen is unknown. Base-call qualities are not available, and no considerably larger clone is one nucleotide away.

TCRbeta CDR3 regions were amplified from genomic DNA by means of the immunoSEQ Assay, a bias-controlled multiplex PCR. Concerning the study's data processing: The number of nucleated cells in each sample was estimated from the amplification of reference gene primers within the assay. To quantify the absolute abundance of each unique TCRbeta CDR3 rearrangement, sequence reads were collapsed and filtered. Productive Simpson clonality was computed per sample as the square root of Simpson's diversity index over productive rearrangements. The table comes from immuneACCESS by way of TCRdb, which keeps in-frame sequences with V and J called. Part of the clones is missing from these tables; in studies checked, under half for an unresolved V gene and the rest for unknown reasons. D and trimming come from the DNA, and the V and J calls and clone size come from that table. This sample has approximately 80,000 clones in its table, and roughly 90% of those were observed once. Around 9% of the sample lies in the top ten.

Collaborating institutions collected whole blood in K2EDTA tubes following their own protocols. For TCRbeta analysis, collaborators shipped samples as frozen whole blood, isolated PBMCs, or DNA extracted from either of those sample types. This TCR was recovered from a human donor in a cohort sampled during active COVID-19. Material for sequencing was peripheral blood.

The DNA sequence is given as TGTGCCAGCAGCGTAGATGAGGGGGCGTTTGGAAACACCATATATTTT. Its protein product is CASSVDEGAFGNTIYF. The chain is assembled from TRBV9 and TRBJ1-3; 7 junctional bases match TRBD1. CDR1 and CDR2, looked up from the germline V gene, are SGDLS and YYNGEE. Taken from cysteine to phenylalanine, the CDR3 has 16 residues. Here the CDR3 DNA is all that survives: 48 bases in frame from base 1. After removal of 0 bases from V and 3 bases from J, the junction retains 6 bases not matched to a gene.